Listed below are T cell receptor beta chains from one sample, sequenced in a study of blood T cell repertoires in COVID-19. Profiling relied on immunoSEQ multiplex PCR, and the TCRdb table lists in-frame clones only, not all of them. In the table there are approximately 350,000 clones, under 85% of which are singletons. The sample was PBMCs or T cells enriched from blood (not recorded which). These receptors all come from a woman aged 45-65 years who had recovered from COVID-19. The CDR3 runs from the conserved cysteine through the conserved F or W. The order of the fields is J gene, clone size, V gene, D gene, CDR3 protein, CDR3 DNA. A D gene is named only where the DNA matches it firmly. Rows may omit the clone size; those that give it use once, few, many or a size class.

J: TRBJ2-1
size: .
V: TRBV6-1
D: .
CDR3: CASTPPQGPYNEQFF
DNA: TGTGCCAGCACCCCCCCCCAGGGTCCTTACAATGAGCAGTTCTTC

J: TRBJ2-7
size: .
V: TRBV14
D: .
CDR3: CASSQVDFAYEQYF
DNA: TGTGCCAGCAGCCAAGTAGACTTCGCGTACGAGCAGTACTTC

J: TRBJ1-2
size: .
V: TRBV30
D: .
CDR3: CAWSVNREYGYTF
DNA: TGTGCCTGGAGTGTAAACAGGGAATATGGCTACACCTTC

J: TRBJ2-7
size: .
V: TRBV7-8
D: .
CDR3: CASSPAWATYEQYF
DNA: TGTGCCAGCAGTCCCGCTTGGGCCACCTACGAGCAGTACTTC

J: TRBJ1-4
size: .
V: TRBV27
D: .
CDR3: CASSEGRAANEKLFF
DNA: TGTGCCAGCAGTGAAGGCAGGGCGGCTAATGAAAAACTGTTTTTT

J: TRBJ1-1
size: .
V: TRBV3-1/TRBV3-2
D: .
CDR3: CASSQFWGRNTEAFF
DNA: TGTGCCAGCAGCCAGTTTTGGGGGCGGAACACTGAAGCTTTCTTT

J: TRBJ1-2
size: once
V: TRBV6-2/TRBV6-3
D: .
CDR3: CASSLDTNYGYTF
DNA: TGTGCCAGCAGCCTCGACACTAACTATGGCTACACCTTC

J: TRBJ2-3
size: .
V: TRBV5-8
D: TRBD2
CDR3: CASSLGFIAGGETDTQYF
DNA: TGTGCCAGCAGCTTGGGGTTTATAGCGGGGGGCGAGACAGATACGCAGTATTTT

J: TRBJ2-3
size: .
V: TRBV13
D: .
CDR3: CASSLFPGTDTQYF
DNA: TGTGCCAGCAGCTTATTCCCGGGGACAGATACGCAGTATTTT

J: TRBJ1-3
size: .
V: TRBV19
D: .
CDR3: CASSQTPSSGNTIYF
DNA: TGTGCCAGTAGTCAGACACCGAGCTCTGGAAACACCATATATTTT

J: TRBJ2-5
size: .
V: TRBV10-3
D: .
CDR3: CAISASRGRGGGETQYF
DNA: TGTGCCATCAGCGCCTCGCGGGGGCGGGGTGGTGGAGAGACCCAGTACTTC

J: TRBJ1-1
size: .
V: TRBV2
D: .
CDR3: CASNTGYTEAFF
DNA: TGTGCCAGCAACACAGGGTACACTGAAGCTTTCTTT

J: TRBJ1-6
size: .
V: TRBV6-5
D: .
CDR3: CASSSGSYNSPLHF
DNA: TGTGCCAGCAGCAGTGGTTCCTATAATTCACCCCTCCACTTT

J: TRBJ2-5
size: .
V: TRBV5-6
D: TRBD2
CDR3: CASSVGLAEETQYF
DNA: TGTGCCAGCAGCGTGGGACTAGCGGAAGAGACCCAGTACTTC

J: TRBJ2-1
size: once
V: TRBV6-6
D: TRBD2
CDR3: CASRRSSGGSHSSYNEQFF
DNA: TGTGCCAGCAGGCGATCTAGCGGGGGGTCCCACAGCTCCTACAATGAGCAGTTCTTC

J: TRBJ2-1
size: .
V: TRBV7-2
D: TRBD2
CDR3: CASSESLAAYNEQFF
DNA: TGTGCCAGCAGTGAGTCGCTAGCGGCATACAATGAGCAGTTCTTC

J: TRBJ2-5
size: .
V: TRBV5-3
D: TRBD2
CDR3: CARSPTPLAVDQETQYF
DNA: TGTGCCAGAAGCCCCACCCCCCTAGCGGTAGATCAAGAGACCCAGTACTTC

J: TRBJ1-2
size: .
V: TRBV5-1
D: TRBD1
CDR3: CASSLSRGTTLTHGYTF
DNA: TGCGCCAGCAGCTTATCCAGGGGGACGACCCTTACCCATGGCTACACCTTC

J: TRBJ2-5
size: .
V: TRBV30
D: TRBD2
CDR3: CAWSRTGTVGATSGNQETQYF
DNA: TGTGCCTGGAGTCGGACAGGGACGGTAGGAGCGACTAGCGGGAACCAAGAGACCCAGTACTTC

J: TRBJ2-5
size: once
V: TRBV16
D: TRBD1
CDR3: CASSRTGGETQYF
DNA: TGTGCCAGCAGCCGAACAGGGGGCGAGACCCAGTACTTC

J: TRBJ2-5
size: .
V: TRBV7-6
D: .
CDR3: CASSSAQYFQETQYF
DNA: TGTGCCAGCAGCTCGGCACAGTATTTTCAAGAGACCCAGTACTTC

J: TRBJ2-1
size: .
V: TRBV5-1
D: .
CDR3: CASSESSYNEQFF
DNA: TGCGCCAGCAGCGAGTCTTCCTACAATGAGCAGTTCTTC

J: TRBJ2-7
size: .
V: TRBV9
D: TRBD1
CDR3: CASSVGGQISPPYEQYF
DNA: TGTGCCAGCAGCGTAGGGGGACAGATATCCCCCCCCTACGAGCAGTACTTC

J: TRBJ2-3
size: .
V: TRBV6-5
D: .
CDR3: CASWAGETDTQYF
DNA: TGTGCCAGCTGGGCAGGGGAGACAGATACGCAGTATTTT

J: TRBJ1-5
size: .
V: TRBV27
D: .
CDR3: CASSREGVGQPQHF
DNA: TGTGCCAGCAGCAGAGAGGGGGTTGGTCAGCCCCAGCATTTT

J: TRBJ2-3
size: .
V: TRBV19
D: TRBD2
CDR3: CASSQLAGGAQNTQYF
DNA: TGTGCCAGTAGCCAACTAGCGGGGGGAGCACAAAATACGCAGTATTTT

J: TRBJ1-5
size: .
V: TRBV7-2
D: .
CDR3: CASSLDSGGSNQPQHF
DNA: TGTGCCAGCAGCTTAGATTCCGGGGGGAGCAATCAGCCCCAGCATTTT

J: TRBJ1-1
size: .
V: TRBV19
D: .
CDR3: CASIAGMHLNTEAFF
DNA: TGTGCCAGTATAGCGGGGATGCACCTGAACACTGAAGCTTTCTTT

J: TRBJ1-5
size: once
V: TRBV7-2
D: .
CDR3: CASSLPLRGGNQPQHF
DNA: TGTGCCAGCAGCCTCCCCCTCCGGGGGGGCAATCAGCCCCAGCATTTT

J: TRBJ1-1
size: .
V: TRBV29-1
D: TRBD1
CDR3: CSVTGGGNTEAFF
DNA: TGCAGCGTAACAGGGGGCGGGAACACTGAAGCTTTCTTT

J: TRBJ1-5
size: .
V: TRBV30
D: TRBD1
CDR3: CAWGQGFSQPQHF
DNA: TGTGCCTGGGGACAGGGATTTAGTCAGCCCCAGCATTTT

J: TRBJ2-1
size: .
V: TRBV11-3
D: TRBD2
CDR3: CASSLDRTSGGANEQFF
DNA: TGTGCCAGCAGCTTAGACCGGACTAGCGGGGGGGCGAATGAGCAGTTCTTC

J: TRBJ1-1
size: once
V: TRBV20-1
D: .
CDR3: CSALQATEAFF
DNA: TGCAGTGCTCTACAGGCGACTGAAGCTTTCTTT

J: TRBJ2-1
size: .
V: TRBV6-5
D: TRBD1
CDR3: CASSSRTGAYNEQFF
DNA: TGTGCCAGCAGTTCGCGGACAGGAGCCTACAATGAGCAGTTCTTC

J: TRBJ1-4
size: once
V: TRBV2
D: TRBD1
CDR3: CASRGGQGNEKLFF
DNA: TGTGCCAGCAGGGGGGGACAGGGTAACGAAAAACTGTTTTTT

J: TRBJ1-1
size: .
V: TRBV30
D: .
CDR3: CAWSMPGMNTEAFF
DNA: TGTGCCTGGAGTATGCCGGGTATGAACACTGAAGCTTTCTTT

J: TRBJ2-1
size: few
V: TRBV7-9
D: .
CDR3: CASSLRRSDNEQFF
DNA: TGTGCCAGCAGCTTACGTCGGAGCGACAATGAGCAGTTCTTC